This TCR beta chain was observed in a study of regulatory T cells in long-lasting Graves disease. This clonotype was counted ten times or more. Its antigen is still unknown. Researchers made TCR beta libraries by using iRepertoire HTBI primers and running Arm-PCR on CDR3 regions. TCRdb re-called the multiplex PCR reads with MiXCR, one entry per CDR3 protein. The table shows 350,000 to 550,000 distinct CDR3 sequences, with more than 13% occurring only once. Study-level findings and limits: Persistent patients shared 2,741 public clonotypes among themselves. Newly diagnosed patients shared fewer, at roughly 900.

Sample time point: newly diagnosed GD, antithyroid drugs for less than 3 months. PBMC-derived RNA was used for the TCR library. The sample was also linked to a second study, of T cells in Graves' hyperthyroidism and ophthalmopathy.

Sequencing was performed on peripheral blood mononuclear cells (PBMCs), taken at new diagnosis, from a patient treated with antithyroid drugs. The receptor comes from a woman aged 25 to 39 with Graves disease.

CDR3 residues: CSRQWKKNTEAFF. Here the CDR3 DNA reads TGCAGCCGACAGTGGAAGAAGAACACTGAAGCTTTCTTT. The rearrangement links TRBV29-1 to TRBJ1-1; D is possibly TRBD1 (5 bases). V gave up 8 bases and J gave up 1 base, with 14 bases separating them. This CDR3 is built from 13 residues. The V gene's germline CDR1 is SQVTM and CDR2 ANQGSEA.